This T cell receptor (beta chain) was profiled in a study of T cell repertoires in cytomegalovirus infection. Study conclusions and caveats: The ex vivo response was dominated by HLA-C-restricted CMV-specific TCR beta clonotypes. Cumulative frequency of public TCR beta families picked out carriers of CMV plus the relevant HLA.

The V gene's germline CDR1 is SGHAT and CDR2 FQNNGV. Trimming pared 4 bases from V and 0 bases from J, leaving 16 bases between. The CDR3 contains 17 residues. In TCRdb, the reads were re-called with MiXCR into one record per CDR3 protein. The sample has around 430,000 distinct CDR3 sequences, about 39% seen once. This clonotype occurred a few times. Its antigen is unidentified. This specimen was cultured PBMCs, taken from culture after CMV antigen stimulation. The rearrangement joins TRBV11-2 to TRBJ1-3; the D is unclear. The source of this sequence is a human donor in good health (CMV status not recorded). Some clones in this sample may be carry-over from other donors' samples. CDR3 amino acids: CASSSGVGRGSGNTIYF. CDR3 DNA: TGTGCCAGCAGCTCCGGGGTGGGCAGAGGCTCTGGAAACACCATATATTTT. The variable domain in full, with the rest retrieved from reference TRBV11-2 and TRBJ1-3, is EAGVAQSPRYKIIEKRQSVAFWCNPISGHATLYWYQQILGQGPKLLIQFQNNGVVDDSQLPKDRFSAERLKGVDSTLKIQPAKLEDSAVYLCASSSGVGRGSGNTIYFGEGSWLTVV.